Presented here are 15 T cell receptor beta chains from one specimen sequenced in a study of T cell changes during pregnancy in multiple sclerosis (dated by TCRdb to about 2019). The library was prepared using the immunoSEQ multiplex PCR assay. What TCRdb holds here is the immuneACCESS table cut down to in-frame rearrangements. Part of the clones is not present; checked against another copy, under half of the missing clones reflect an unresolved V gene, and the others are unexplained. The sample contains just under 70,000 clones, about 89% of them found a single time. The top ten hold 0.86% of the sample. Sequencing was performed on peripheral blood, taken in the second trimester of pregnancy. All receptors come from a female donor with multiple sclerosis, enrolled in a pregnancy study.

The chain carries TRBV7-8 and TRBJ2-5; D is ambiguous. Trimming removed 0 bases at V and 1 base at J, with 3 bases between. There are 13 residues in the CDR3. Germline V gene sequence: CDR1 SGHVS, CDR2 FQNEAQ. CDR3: CASSLAAQETQYF. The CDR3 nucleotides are TGTGCCAGCAGCTTAGCGGCCCAAGAGACCCAGTACTTC.

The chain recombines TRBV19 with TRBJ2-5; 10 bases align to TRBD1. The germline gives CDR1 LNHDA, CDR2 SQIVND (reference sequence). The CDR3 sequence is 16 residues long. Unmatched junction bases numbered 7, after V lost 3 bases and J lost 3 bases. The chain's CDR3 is CASSIGTGEPKETQYF. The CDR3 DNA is TGTGCCAGTAGTATTGGGACAGGGGAGCCCAAAGAGACCCAGTACTTC.

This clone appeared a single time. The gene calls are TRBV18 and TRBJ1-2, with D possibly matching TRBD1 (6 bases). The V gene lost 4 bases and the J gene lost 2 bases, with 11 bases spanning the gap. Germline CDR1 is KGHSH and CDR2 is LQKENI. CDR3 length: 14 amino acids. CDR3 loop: CASSQERGNYGYTF. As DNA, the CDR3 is TGTGCCAGCTCACAAGAGAGGGGGAACTATGGCTACACCTTC.

CDR3 residues: CASSSSGRTEAFF. DNA for the CDR3: TGTGCCAGCAGCTCTTCAGGGAGGACTGAAGCTTTCTTT. The V gene is TRBV7-2, the J gene TRBJ1-1, with D perhaps TRBD1 (5 bases). With 4 bases removed from V and 5 bases from J, the gap between germline ends came to 11 bases. The CDR3 consists of 13 residues. CDR1 is SGHTA and CDR2 is FQGNSA in the germline V gene. Drawing the rest from reference TRBV7-2 and TRBJ1-1, the complete variable domain is GAGVSQSPSNKVTEKGKDVELRCDPISGHTALYWYRQSLGQGLEFLIYFQGNSAPDKSGLPSDRFSAERTGGSVSTLTIQRTQQEDSAVYLCASSSSGRTEAFFGQGTRLTVV.

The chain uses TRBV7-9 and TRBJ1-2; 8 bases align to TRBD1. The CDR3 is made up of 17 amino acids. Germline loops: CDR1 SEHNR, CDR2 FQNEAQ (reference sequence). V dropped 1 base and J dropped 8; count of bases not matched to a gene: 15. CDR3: CASSLGGDRPTSGGYTF. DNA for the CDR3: TGTGCCAGCAGCTTAGGAGGGGACAGGCCTACCTCGGGGGGCTACACCTTC.

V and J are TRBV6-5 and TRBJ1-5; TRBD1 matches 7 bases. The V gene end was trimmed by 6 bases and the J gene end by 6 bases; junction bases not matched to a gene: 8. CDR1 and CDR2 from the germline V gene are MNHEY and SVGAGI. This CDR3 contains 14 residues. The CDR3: CASSSDRARQPQHF. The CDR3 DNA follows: TGTGCCAGCAGCTCTGACAGGGCACGTCAGCCCCAGCATTTT.

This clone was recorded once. As DNA, the CDR3 is TGTGCCATCAGTGCGACAGGGAGAAATTCACCCCTCCACTTT. It encodes CAISATGRNSPLHF. The chain uses TRBV10-3 and TRBJ1-6; TRBD1 matches at 7 bases. Trimming cost V 4 bases and J 7 bases; bases outside gene matches: 4. The CDR3 spans 14 residues. CDR1 is ENHRY, CDR2 SYGVKD, per germline.

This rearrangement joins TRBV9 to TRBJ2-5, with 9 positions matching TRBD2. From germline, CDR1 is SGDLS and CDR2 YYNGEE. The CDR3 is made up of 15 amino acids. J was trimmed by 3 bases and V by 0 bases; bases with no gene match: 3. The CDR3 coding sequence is TGTGCCAGCAGCGTAGAGGCTAGCGGGGAAGAGACCCAGTACTTC. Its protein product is CASSVEASGEETQYF.

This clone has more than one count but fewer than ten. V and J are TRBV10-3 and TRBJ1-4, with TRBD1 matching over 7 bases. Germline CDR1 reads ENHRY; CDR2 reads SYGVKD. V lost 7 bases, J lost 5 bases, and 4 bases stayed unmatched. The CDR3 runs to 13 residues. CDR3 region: CAITAGGNEKLFF. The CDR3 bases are TGTGCCATCACCGCAGGGGGAAATGAAAAACTGTTTTTT.

CDR3 residues: CASSYSLAQETQYF. Written as DNA, the CDR3 is TGTGCCAGCAGTTACTCCTTGGCCCAAGAGACCCAGTACTTC. The genes are TRBV6-5 and TRBJ2-5; D not resolved. Trimming cost V 0 bases and J 1 base, with 6 bases left between them. Per germline, CDR1 MNHEY and CDR2 SVGAGI. CDR3 length: 14 residues.

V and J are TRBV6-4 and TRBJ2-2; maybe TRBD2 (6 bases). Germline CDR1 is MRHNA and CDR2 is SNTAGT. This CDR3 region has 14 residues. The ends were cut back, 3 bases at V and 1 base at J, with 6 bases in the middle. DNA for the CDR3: TGTGCCAGCAGTGAGGGGGGGAACACCGGGGAGCTGTTTTTT. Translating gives CASSEGGNTGELFF.

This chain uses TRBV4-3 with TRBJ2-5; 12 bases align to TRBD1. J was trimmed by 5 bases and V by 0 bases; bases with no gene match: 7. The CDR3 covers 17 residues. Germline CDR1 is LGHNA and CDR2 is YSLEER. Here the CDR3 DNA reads TGCGCCAGCAGCCAAGATGTTGGGACAGGGGGCGGGGAGACCCAGTACTTC. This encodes CASSQDVGTGGGETQYF.

As DNA, the CDR3 is TGTGCCAGCAGCGGGGGACTAGCGGGCCTATACGAGCAGTACTTC. This translates into CASSGGLAGLYEQYF. The chain employs TRBV9 and TRBJ2-7; 12 bases line up with TRBD2. Trimming took 3 bases from V and 4 from J; bases not matched to a gene: 5. Germline V lookup: CDR1 SGDLS, CDR2 YYNGEE. The CDR3 runs to 15 residues.

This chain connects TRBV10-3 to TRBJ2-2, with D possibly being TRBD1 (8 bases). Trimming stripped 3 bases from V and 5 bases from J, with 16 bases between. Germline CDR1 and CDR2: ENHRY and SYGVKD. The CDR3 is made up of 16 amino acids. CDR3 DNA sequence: TGTGCCATCAGTGAAGTCGACAGGGGAGGGACCGGGGAGCTGTTTTTT. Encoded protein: CAISEVDRGGTGELFF.

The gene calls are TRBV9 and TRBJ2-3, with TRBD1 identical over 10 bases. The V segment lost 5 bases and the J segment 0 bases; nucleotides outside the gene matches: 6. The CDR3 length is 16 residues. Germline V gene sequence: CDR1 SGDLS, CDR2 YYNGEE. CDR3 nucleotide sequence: TGTGCCAGCAGACCACCGGGACAGGGGAGCACAGATACGCAGTATTTT. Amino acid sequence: CASRPPGQGSTDTQYF.